These T cell receptor beta chains were read from a single sample in a study of OX40 agonist ivuxolimab in advanced cancers. Some clones are missing from TCRdb's copy, which holds only in-frame ones; the method was immunoSEQ multiplex PCR. The sample has roughly 75,000 clones, over 75% seen once. The specimen comprised CD4+ or CD8+ T cells sorted from blood, sampled in a trial of the OX40 agonist ivuxolimab. The receptors were sampled from an adult with an advanced solid tumor such as melanoma, head and neck, liver or kidney cancer. CDR3s include the opening cysteine and the closing phenylalanine or tryptophan. A D gene is named only where the DNA matches it firmly. A clone size is listed for some rows: how often the clone was seen (once, few, many), or a class if it is expanded.

TRBJ1-1 | once | TRBD1 | TRBV18 | CASSLTGGKAFF | TGTGCCAGCTCCTTGACAGGGGGCAAAGCTTTCTTT
TRBJ1-5 | few | . | TRBV19 | CASSIRGNNQPQHF | TGTGCCAGTAGTATACGAGGCAACAATCAGCCCCAGCATTTT
TRBJ2-5 | . | TRBD2 | TRBV10-3 | CAISESRQRERSRETQYF | TGTGCCATCAGTGAGTCGCGGCAGCGGGAGCGTTCCCGGGAGACCCAGTACTTC
TRBJ1-1 | . | . | TRBV9 | CASSVVMNTEAFF | TGTGCCAGCAGCGTAGTGATGAACACTGAAGCTTTCTTT
TRBJ1-5 | . | TRBD1 | TRBV6-1 | CASLPSQGANQPQHF | TGTGCCAGCCTCCCATCACAGGGGGCCAATCAGCCCCAGCATTTT
TRBJ2-1 | . | . | TRBV4-1 | CASSQVATRDNEQFF | TGCGCCAGCAGCCAAGTCGCCACCAGAGACAATGAGCAGTTCTTC
TRBJ2-6 | . | . | TRBV2 | CASRNPGGANVLTF | TGTGCCAGCAGAAATCCGGGTGGGGCCAACGTCCTGACTTTC
TRBJ2-2 | . | . | TRBV2 | CASIERENTGELFF | TGTGCCAGCATTGAGAGGGAGAACACCGGGGAGCTGTTTTTT
TRBJ2-2 | . | TRBD2 | TRBV5-1 | CASSPNGGWAPNTGELFF | TGCGCCAGCAGCCCCAACGGGGGGTGGGCCCCCAACACCGGGGAGCTGTTTTTT
TRBJ2-7 | . | . | TRBV12-1 | CASSFRRVSPYEQYF | TGTGCCAGCAGCTTTAGGCGAGTGTCCCCCTACGAGCAGTACTTC
TRBJ2-1 | . | TRBD2 | TRBV9 | CASSVASGGYNEQFF | TGTGCCAGCAGCGTAGCTAGCGGGGGGTACAATGAGCAGTTCTTC
TRBJ1-2 | . | . | TRBV6-5 | CASSPREGTYGYTF | TGTGCCAGCAGTCCTCGGGAAGGGACCTATGGCTACACCTTC
TRBJ2-5 | . | TRBD1 | TRBV4-2 | CASSRPGQGVETQYF | TGTGCCAGCAGCCGACCCGGACAGGGGGTTGAGACCCAGTACTTC
TRBJ2-7 | . | TRBD2 | TRBV28 | CASSHYSGLAGGPREQYF | TGTGCCAGCAGTCACTACTCGGGACTAGCGGGGGGGCCGAGGGAGCAGTACTTC
TRBJ1-2 | . | . | TRBV19 | CASSSRSYGYTF | TGTGCCAGTAGTAGCCGATCCTATGGCTACACCTTC
TRBJ2-7 | . | TRBD2 | TRBV11-2 | CASSQRGGFYEQYF | TGTGCCAGCAGCCAGCGGGGGGGCTTCTACGAGCAGTACTTC
TRBJ1-1 | once | . | TRBV11-3 | CASSLTGTTEAFF | TGTGCCAGCAGCCTTACAGGGACCACTGAAGCTTTCTTT
TRBJ2-3 | . | . | TRBV5-1 | CASSLVEGTDTQYF | TGCGCCAGCAGCTTGGTGGAGGGCACAGATACGCAGTATTTT
TRBJ2-3 | once | . | TRBV4-3 | CASSQDGGKADTQYF | TGCGCCAGCAGCCAAGATGGAGGGAAGGCAGATACGCAGTATTTT
TRBJ1-1 | . | . | TRBV28 | CAVIRESYTEAFF | TGTGCCGTAATTCGGGAGTCGTACACTGAAGCTTTCTTT
TRBJ2-3 | . | . | TRBV10-1 | CASSESGGNTQYF | TGCGCCAGCAGTGAGTCAGGGGGGAATACGCAGTATTTT